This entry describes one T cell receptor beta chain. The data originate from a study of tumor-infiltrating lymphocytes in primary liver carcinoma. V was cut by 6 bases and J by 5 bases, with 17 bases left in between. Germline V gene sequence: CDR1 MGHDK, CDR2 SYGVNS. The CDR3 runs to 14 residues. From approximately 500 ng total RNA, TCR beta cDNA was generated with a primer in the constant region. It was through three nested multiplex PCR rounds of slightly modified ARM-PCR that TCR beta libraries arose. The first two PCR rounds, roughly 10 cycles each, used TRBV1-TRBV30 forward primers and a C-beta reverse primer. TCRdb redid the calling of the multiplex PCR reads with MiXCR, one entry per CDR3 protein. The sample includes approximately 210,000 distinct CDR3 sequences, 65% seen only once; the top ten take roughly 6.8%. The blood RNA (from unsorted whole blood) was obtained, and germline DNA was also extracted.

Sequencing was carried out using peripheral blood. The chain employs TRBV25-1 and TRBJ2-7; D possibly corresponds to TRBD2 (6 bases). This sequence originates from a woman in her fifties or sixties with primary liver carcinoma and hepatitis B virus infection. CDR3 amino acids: CASRKAGGKNEQYF. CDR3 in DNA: TGTGCCAGCAGGAAGGCCGGGGGAAAGAACGAGCAGTACTTC.